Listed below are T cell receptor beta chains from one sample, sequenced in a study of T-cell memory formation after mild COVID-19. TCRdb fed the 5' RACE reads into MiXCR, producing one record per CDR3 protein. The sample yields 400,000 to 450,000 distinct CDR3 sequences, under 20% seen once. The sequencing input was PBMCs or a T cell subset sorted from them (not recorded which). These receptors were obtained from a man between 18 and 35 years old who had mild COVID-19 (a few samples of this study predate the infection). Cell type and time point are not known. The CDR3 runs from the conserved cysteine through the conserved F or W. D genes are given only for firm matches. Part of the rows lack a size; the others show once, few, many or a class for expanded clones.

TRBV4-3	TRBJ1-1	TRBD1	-	TGCGCCAGCAGCCAACGTCAGGGGGATGCTGAAGCTTTCTTT	CASSQRQGDAEAFF
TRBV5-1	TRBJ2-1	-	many	TGCGCCAGCAGCGCCAGGTTAGGGGGGCCCTACAATGAGCAGTTCTTC	CASSARLGGPYNEQFF
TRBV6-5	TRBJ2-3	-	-	TGTGCCAGCAGTTACTCGGCGGGGCCTAGCACAGATACGCAGTATTTT	CASSYSAGPSTDTQYF
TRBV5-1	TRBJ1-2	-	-	TGCGCCAGCAGCTTGGGAAGGACGGGCTATGGCTACACCTTC	CASSLGRTGYGYTF
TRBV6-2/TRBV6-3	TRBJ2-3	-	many	TGTGCCAGCACCCGGGTACCCGTTAGCACAGATACGCAGTATTTT	CASTRVPVSTDTQYF
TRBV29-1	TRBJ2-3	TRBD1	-	TGCAGCGTCGCCGACAGGGGCTTCACAGATACGCAGTATTTT	CSVADRGFTDTQYF
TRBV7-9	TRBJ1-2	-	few	TGTGCCAGCAGCTTATCGTCGGGGGATGGCTACACCTTC	CASSLSSGDGYTF
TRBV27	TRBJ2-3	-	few	TGTGCCAGCAGTTTATCTCGGACAACTAGCACAGATACGCAGTATTTT	CASSLSRTTSTDTQYF
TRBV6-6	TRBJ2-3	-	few	TGTGCCAGCACCCCCGCGTCGGGGCCCACAGATACGCAGTATTTT	CASTPASGPTDTQYF
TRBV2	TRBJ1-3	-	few	TGTGCCAGTGGAGAGGGGTTCTCTGGAAACACCATATATTTT	CASGEGFSGNTIYF
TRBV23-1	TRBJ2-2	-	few	TGCGCCAGCAGTCAATCGTGGGGGGGGCTCGCCGGGGAGCTGTTTTTT	CASSQSWGGLAGELFF
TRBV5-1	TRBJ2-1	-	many	TGCGCCAGCAGCGAGGACCCCTCCGGTGAGCAGTTCTTC	CASSEDPSGEQFF
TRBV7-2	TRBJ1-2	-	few	TGTGCCAGCGGTACAGGAAACGGCTACACCTTC	CASGTGNGYTF
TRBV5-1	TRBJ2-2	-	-	TGCGCCAGCAGCTTCGCGACAGCCCACACCGGGGAGCTGTTTTTT	CASSFATAHTGELFF